The 25 T cell receptor beta chains presented below share a single source sample, sequenced in a study of technical replicates of blood from a handful of donors. The assay was immunoSEQ multiplex PCR, and TCRdb's table has in-frame clones only and misses some. The sample lists about 81,000 clones, approximately 94% occurring once. The sample taken for sequencing was T cells isolated from PBMCs. The receptors shown here come from a human donor in good health.

The V and J genes are TRBV13 and TRBJ2-1; tentative D call: TRBD1 (6 bases). Germline CDR1 PRHDT, CDR2 FYEKMQ (reference sequence). Trimming cost V 2 bases and J 2 bases, with 13 bases left between them. There are 16 residues in the CDR3. This CDR3 is CASSLIGRGTYNEQFF. CDR3 bases: TGTGCCAGCAGCTTAATAGGCAGGGGCACCTACAATGAGCAGTTCTTC.

This chain connects TRBV5-6 to TRBJ2-7; 7 nucleotides align to TRBD2. The CDR3 contains 14 residues. J was trimmed by 3 bases and V by 6 bases; bases with no gene match: 9. CDR1 is SGHDT and CDR2 is YYEEEE in the germline V gene. The CDR3: CASNMGGDGYEQYF. CDR3 bases: TGTGCCAGCAATATGGGAGGGGATGGCTACGAGCAGTACTTC.

Comment on this clone: A junction end diverges from the germline sequence, so it may reflect a read error. The rearrangement uses TRBV13 and TRBJ1-2; D ambiguous. Germline V gene lookup returns CDR1 PRHDT and CDR2 FYEKMQ (reference sequence). The CDR3 spans 11 residues. The CDR3 DNA sequence: TGTGCCAGCAGCTTAACCGAGTCTCCGATCTTC. This codes for CASSLTESPIF.

The chain couples TRBV29-1 to TRBJ2-7; 11 bases fit TRBD1. V was pared by 4 bases and J by 5 bases, with 1 base of the junction left unmatched. CDR1 and CDR2 (germline): SQVTM, ANQGSEA. The CDR3 length is 12 residues. CDR3 residues: CSVGTGGDEQYF. In DNA, the CDR3 is TGCAGCGTTGGGACAGGGGGCGACGAGCAGTACTTC.

This clone has just a few counts. CDR3 sequence reads: CASRGDRYGYTF. CDR3 DNA: TGTGCCAGCAGGGGTGACAGGTACGGCTACACCTTC. The chain recombines TRBV25-1 with TRBJ1-2, with a weak D call TRBD1 (6 bases). The germline V and J ends were trimmed by 6 bases and 8 bases, with 13 bases remaining between them. This CDR3 spans 12 amino acids. Germline loops: CDR1 MGHDK, CDR2 SYGVNS.

The chain is built from TRBV9 and TRBJ2-7; 10 bases line up with TRBD2. CDR3 length: 18 amino acids. Trimming removed 3 bases from V and 7 bases from J; junction bases left unmatched: 19. Germline assignment: CDR1 SGDLS and CDR2 YYNGEE. CDR3 DNA sequence: TGTGCCAGCAGCGCTATTCCTAGCGGGAGACCCCCTACGAGAGAGCAGTACTTC. Translating gives CASSAIPSGRPPTREQYF.

The chain couples TRBV7-3 to TRBJ2-1; no firm D call. The CDR3 is made up of 13 amino acids. V was cut by 5 bases and J by 4 bases, with 9 bases left in between. CDR1 is SGHTA, CDR2 FQGTGA, per germline. Written as DNA, the CDR3 is TGTGCCAGCAGCCCCCCGCAGTACAATGAGCAGTTCTTC. This sequence encodes CASSPPQYNEQFF.

The chain has TRBV7-2 and TRBJ1-1; D may be TRBD1 (6 bases). The CDR3 is 15 residues long. Germline lookup yields CDR1 SGHTA and CDR2 FQGNSA. V gave up 6 bases and J gave up 4 bases, with 18 bases separating them. The chain's CDR3 is CASRDIDRRSTEAFF. As DNA, the CDR3 is TGTGCCAGCAGGGATATTGACAGGCGGAGCACTGAAGCTTTCTTT. Full variable domain (remainder filled in from reference TRBV7-2 and TRBJ1-1): GAGVSQSPSNKVTEKGKDVELRCDPISGHTALYWYRQSLGQGLEFLIYFQGNSAPDKSGLPSDRFSAERTGGSVSTLTIQRTQQEDSAVYLCASRDIDRRSTEAFFGQGTRLTVV.

The rearrangement joins TRBV7-3 to TRBJ2-1, with D perhaps matching TRBD1 (5 bases). There are 17 residues in the CDR3. V gave up 5 bases and J gave up 3 bases, with 20 bases separating them. The V gene's germline CDR1 is SGHTA and CDR2 FQGTGA. The CDR3 DNA reads TGTGCCAGCAGCCAGAAACGTATAGGGGTCGGCTACAATGAGCAGTTCTTC. Its protein is CASSQKRIGVGYNEQFF.

The V gene is TRBV28, the J gene TRBJ1-5; D gene ambiguous. Trimming removed 3 bases from V and 0 bases from J, with 3 bases in between. This CDR3 has 13 residues. CDR1 MDHEN and CDR2 SYDVKM come from the germline V gene. The CDR3 region has the DNA TGTGCCAGCAGTTTCATTAGCAATCAGCCCCAGCATTTT. This gives the protein CASSFISNQPQHF.

J is TRBJ2-5 and V is TRBV18, with D possibly matching TRBD1 (6 bases). CDR3 size: 12 residues. Per germline, CDR1 KGHSH and CDR2 LQKENI. Trimming stripped 8 bases from V and 6 bases from J, with 13 bases between. CDR3 in DNA: TGTGCCAGCCACAGGGATGAGCAGACCCAGTACTTC. Its protein is CASHRDEQTQYF.

The V gene is TRBV6-5, the J gene TRBJ2-1, with 7 bases aligning to TRBD1. Germline lookup yields CDR1 MNHEY and CDR2 SVGAGI. The CDR3 contains 13 residues. The J segment lost 3 bases and the V segment lost 7 bases, leaving 3 bases of the junction unmatched. This CDR3 reads CASTRQGYNEQFF. CDR3 in DNA: TGTGCCAGCACGAGACAGGGCTACAATGAGCAGTTCTTC.

V is TRBV5-1 and J is TRBJ2-2; D is possibly TRBD2 (7 bases). The CDR3 sequence is 17 residues long. V lost 2 bases to trimming and J lost 4 bases, with 18 bases between them. The germline V gene encodes CDR1 SGHRS and CDR2 YFSETQ. CDR3 nucleotide sequence: TGCGCCAGCAGCTTAGGCTTCGGAGGGGGGGCCACCGGGGAGCTGTTTTTT. It codes for CASSLGFGGGATGELFF. The full variable domain, rest sourced from reference TRBV5-1 and TRBJ2-2, is KAGVTQTPRYLIKTRGQQVTLSCSPISGHRSVSWYQQTPGQGLQFLFEYFSETQRNKGNFPGRFSGRQFSNSRSEMNVSTLELGDSALYLCASSLGFGGGATGELFFGEGSRLTVL.

This chain uses TRBV29-1 with TRBJ2-2; 8 bases agree with TRBD2. This CDR3 is 16 amino acids long. Germline V CDR1 and CDR2: SQVTM, ANQGSEA. V dropped 2 bases and J dropped 0; count of bases not matched to a gene: 5. In nucleotides, the CDR3 is TGCAGCGTTGAACTACTAGCGGTCCCGAACACCGGGGAGCTGTTTTTT. Translated, it gives CSVELLAVPNTGELFF.

The table lists this clone with a count of one. As DNA, the CDR3 is TGTGCCAGCAGCCAAGAGGACAGGGACCAAGAGACCCAGTACTTC. Translated, it gives CASSQEDRDQETQYF. The genes are TRBV4-2 and TRBJ2-5, with 8 nucleotides matching TRBD1. Germline V gene sequence: CDR1 LGHNA, CDR2 YNFKEQ. V shed 0 bases, J shed 0 bases, and the junction held 0 bases outside the gene matches. The CDR3 loop spans 15 amino acids.

In this sample, this clone turned up once. CDR3 DNA: TGTGCCAGCAGCTTAAATGCGGATCAGCCCCAGCATTTT. As protein: CASSLNADQPQHF. The rearrangement links TRBV7-3 to TRBJ1-5; the D is unclear. In germline, CDR1 is SGHTA, CDR2 FQGTGA. The CDR3 covers 13 residues. V dropped 1 base and J dropped 5 bases, with 6 bases sitting between them.

This clone was picked up a small number of times. J is TRBJ1-1 and V is TRBV29-1; D not certain. V lost 5 bases to trimming and J lost 5 bases, with 15 bases between them. Germline V gene sequence: CDR1 SQVTM, CDR2 ANQGSEA. This CDR3 is built from 13 residues. The CDR3: CSVLLGERTEAFF. The CDR3 nucleotides are TGCAGCGTTCTCCTGGGTGAGAGGACTGAAGCTTTCTTT.

The rearrangement joins TRBV27 to TRBJ1-5; no reliable D call. V was pared by 10 bases and J by 7 bases, with 14 bases between. The CDR3 covers 12 residues. Germline V lookup: CDR1 MNHEY, CDR2 SMNVEV (reference sequence). CDR3 DNA sequence: TGTGCCACCCGTCAGGCGGGGCAGCCCCAGCATTTT. It codes for CATRQAGQPQHF.

The rearrangement uses TRBV5-1 and TRBJ2-7; perhaps TRBD1 as D (6 bases). The V gene lost 4 bases and the J gene lost 0 bases, with 8 bases spanning the gap. The germline gives CDR1 SGHRS, CDR2 YFSETQ. There are 13 residues in the CDR3. The CDR3 reads CASSRGGSYEQYF. CDR3 nucleotides: TGCGCCAGCAGCCGAGGGGGCTCCTACGAGCAGTACTTC.

The V and J genes are TRBV11-3 and TRBJ2-7; weak D call: TRBD2 (5 bases). The V end was cut by 6 bases, the J end by 5 bases, with 11 bases between. This CDR3 has 12 amino acids. CDR1 and CDR2 from the germline V gene are SGHNT and YENEEA. CDR3 amino acids: CASRARADEQYF. As DNA, the CDR3 is TGTGCCAGCAGGGCGCGGGCGGACGAGCAGTACTTC. Looking up the rest from reference TRBV11-3 and TRBJ2-7 gives the full variable domain: EAGVVQSPRYKIIEKKQPVAFWCNPISGHNTLYWYLQNLGQGPELLIRYENEEAVDDSQLPKDRFSAERLKGVDSTLKIQPAELGDSAVYLCASRARADEQYFGPGTRLTVT.

The rearrangement links TRBV7-2 to TRBJ1-5; D unclear. The CDR3 covers 16 residues. Germline V CDR1 and CDR2: SGHTA, FQGNSA. Trimming shortened V by 1 base and J by 3 bases, and 13 bases separated the two germline ends. The CDR3 loop is CASSLGGGRANQPQHF. The CDR3 nucleotides read TGTGCCAGCAGCTTAGGGGGAGGGAGAGCCAATCAGCCCCAGCATTTT.

CDR3 in amino acids: CASSDRDKAYGYTF. In DNA, the CDR3 is TGCGCCAGCAGCGACCGGGACAAGGCTTATGGCTACACCTTC. The gene calls are TRBV23-1 and TRBJ1-2, with a possible D match to TRBD1 (6 bases). TRBV23-1 is recorded as an ORF, its role being uncertain. This CDR3 is built from 14 residues. The V end lost 6 bases, the J end lost 5 bases, and 16 bases lay between the germline ends.

The chain couples TRBV19 to TRBJ2-1; 12 bases agree with TRBD2. Germline-derived CDR1 and CDR2 are LNHDA and SQIVND (reference sequence). V shed 8 bases and J 4 bases; nucleotides not matched to a gene: 9. CDR3 length equals 16 residues. CDR3 bases: TGTGCCAGTGCTTCTCTAACTAGCGGGAGGTACAATGAGCAGTTCTTC. It codes for CASASLTSGRYNEQFF. Filled out from reference TRBV19 and TRBJ2-1, the complete variable domain reads DGGITQSPKYLFRKEGQNVTLSCEQNLNHDAMYWYRQDPGQGLRLIYYSQIVNDFQKGDIAEGYSVSREKKESFPLTVTSAQKNPTAFYLCASASLTSGRYNEQFFGPGTRLTVL.

The V call is TRBV10-3, the J call TRBJ2-3, with D perhaps matching TRBD2 (5 bases). V gave up 0 bases and J gave up 5 bases, with 6 bases separating them. The germline V gene encodes CDR1 ENHRY and CDR2 SYGVKD. The CDR3 length is 13 residues. CDR3 DNA: TGTGCCATCAGTGAGTCGGGGAGAGATACGCAGTATTTT. Translation: CAISESGRDTQYF.

The chain uses TRBV5-6 and TRBJ2-3; possible D gene TRBD1, 5 bases. V lost 2 bases and J lost 0, with 10 bases in between. The CDR3 loop spans 15 amino acids. CDR1 is SGHDT and CDR2 is YYEEEE in the germline V gene. The CDR3 DNA reads as TGTGCCAGCAGCTTCAGGGTAACTAGCACAGATACGCAGTATTTT. Translating it yields CASSFRVTSTDTQYF.